Here is one TCR beta chain with its context. The data were obtained in a study of PD-L1 blockade in urothelial cancer. Between the trimmed V and J ends, which lost 6 bases and 7 bases, there was a span of 15 bases. The CDR3 sequence is 13 residues long. The germline gives CDR1 MNHNS, CDR2 SASEGT. Repertoires were generated with immunoSEQ multiplex PCR, while TCRdb's copy carries only in-frame clones and drops some. Counted here are around 62,000 clones, 88% occurring once; the ten biggest clones make up roughly 10%. Time point indicated: peripheral blood 6 weeks after treatment start. This specimen consisted of PBMCs, obtained around atezolizumab (anti-PD-L1) treatment. The V and J genes are TRBV6-1 and TRBJ1-1; D is uncertain. The sequence came from a man aged 60 to 69 with urothelial cancer. This chain's CDR3 is CASRGDVRGEAFF. CDR3 DNA: TGTGCCAGCAGGGGAGACGTACGGGGTGAAGCTTTCTTT.